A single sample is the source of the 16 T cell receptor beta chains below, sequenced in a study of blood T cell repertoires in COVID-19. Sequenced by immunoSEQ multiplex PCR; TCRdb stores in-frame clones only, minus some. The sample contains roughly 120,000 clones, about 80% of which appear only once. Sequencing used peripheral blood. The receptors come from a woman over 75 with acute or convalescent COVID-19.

For the CDR3, the DNA is TGTGCCAGCTCACGGGTAGCTGTCGGAGACGAGCAGTACTTC. Its translation is CASSRVAVGDEQYF. V usage is TRBV18 and J usage is TRBJ2-7; D gene unclear. Germline assignment: CDR1 KGHSH and CDR2 LQKENI. Trimming pared 4 bases from V and 5 bases from J, leaving 15 bases between. CDR3 length equals 14 residues.

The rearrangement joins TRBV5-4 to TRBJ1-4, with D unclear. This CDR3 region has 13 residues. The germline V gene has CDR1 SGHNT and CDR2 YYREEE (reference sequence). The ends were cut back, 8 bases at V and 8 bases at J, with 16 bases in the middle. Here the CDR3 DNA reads TGTGCCAGTAAGGCCGGGGTCGGCGAAAAACTGTTTTTT. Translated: CASKAGVGEKLFF.

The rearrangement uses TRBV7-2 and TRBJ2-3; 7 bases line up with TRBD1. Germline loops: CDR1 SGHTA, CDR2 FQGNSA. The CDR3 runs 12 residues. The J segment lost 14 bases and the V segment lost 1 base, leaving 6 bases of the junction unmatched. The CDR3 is CASSLEDRVGYF. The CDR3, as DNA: TGTGCCAGCAGCTTAGAAGACAGGGTAGGGTATTTT. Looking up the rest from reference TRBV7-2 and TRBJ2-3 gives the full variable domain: GAGVSQSPSNKVTEKGKDVELRCDPISGHTALYWYRQSLGQGLEFLIYFQGNSAPDKSGLPSDRFSAERTGGSVSTLTIQRTQQEDSAVYLCASSLEDRVGYFGPGTRLTVL.

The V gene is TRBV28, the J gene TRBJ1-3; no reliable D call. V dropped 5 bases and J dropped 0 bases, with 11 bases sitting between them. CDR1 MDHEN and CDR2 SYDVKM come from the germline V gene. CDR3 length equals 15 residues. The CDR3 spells CASSLTPTSGNTIYF. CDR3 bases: TGTGCCAGCAGTCTGACACCGACCTCTGGAAACACCATATATTTT.

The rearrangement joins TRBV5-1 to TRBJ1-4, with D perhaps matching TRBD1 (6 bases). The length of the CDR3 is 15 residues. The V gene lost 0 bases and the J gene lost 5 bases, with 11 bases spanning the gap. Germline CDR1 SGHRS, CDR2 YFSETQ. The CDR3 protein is CASSLGTERNEKLFF. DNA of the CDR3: TGCGCCAGCAGCTTGGGGACAGAAAGGAATGAAAAACTGTTTTTT. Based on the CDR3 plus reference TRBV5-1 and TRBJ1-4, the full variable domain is KAGVTQTPRYLIKTRGQQVTLSCSPISGHRSVSWYQQTPGQGLQFLFEYFSETQRNKGNFPGRFSGRQFSNSRSEMNVSTLELGDSALYLCASSLGTERNEKLFFGSGTQLSVL.

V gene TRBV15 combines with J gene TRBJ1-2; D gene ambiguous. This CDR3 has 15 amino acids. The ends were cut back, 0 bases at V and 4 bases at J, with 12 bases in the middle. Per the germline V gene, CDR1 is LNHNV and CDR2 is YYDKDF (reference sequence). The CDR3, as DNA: TGTGCCACCAGCAGAGATAGGGCGGGCTCCTATGGCTACACCTTC. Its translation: CATSRDRAGSYGYTF. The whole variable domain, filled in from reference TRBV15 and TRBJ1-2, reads DAMVIQNPRYQVTQFGKPVTLSCSQTLNHNVMYWYQQKSSQAPKLLFHYYDKDFNNEADTPDNFQSRRPNTSFCFLDIRSPGLGDTAMYLCATSRDRAGSYGYTFGSGTRLTVV.

CDR3 residues: CASSLGPGNGEKLFF. CDR3 nucleotides: TGCGCCAGCAGCTTGGGGCCAGGGAATGGAGAAAAACTGTTTTTT. The chain recombines TRBV5-1 with TRBJ1-4; a possible D gene is TRBD1 (5 bases). The CDR3 runs 15 residues. CDR1 is SGHRS and CDR2 is YFSETQ in the germline V gene. With 0 bases removed from V and 8 bases from J, the gap between germline ends came to 14 bases.

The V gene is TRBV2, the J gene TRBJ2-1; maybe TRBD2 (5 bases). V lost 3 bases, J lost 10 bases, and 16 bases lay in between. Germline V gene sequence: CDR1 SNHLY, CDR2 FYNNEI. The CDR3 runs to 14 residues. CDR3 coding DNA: TGTGCCAGCAGTGACGCCCGGGATGAAAACGAGCAGTTCTTC. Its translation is CASSDARDENEQFF.

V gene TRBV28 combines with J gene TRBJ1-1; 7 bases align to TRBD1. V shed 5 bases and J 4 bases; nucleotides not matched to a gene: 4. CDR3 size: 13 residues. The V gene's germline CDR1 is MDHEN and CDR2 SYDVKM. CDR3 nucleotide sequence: TGTGCCAGCAGTCGGGGACAGCCCACTGAAGCTTTCTTT. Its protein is CASSRGQPTEAFF.

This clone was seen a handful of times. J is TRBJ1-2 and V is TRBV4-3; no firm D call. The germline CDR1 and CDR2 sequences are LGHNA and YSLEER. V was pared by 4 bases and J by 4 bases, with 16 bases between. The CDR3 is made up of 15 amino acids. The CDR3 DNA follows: TGCGCCAGCAGCCCGTACGGCTCTTCGGGCTATGGCTACACCTTC. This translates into CASSPYGSSGYGYTF.

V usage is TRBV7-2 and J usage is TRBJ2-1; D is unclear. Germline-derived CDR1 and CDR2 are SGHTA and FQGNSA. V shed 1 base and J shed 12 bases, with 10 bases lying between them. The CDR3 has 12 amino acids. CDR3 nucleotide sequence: TGTGCCAGCAGCTTAGTGACACAAGTGCAGTTCTTC. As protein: CASSLVTQVQFF.

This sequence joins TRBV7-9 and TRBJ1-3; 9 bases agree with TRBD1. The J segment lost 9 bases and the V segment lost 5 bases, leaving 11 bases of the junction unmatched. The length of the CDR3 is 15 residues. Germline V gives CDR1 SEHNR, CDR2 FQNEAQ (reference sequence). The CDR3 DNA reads TGTGCCAGCAGCGGCCCGGGACAGGGTTTTGGCACCATATATTTT. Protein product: CASSGPGQGFGTIYF.

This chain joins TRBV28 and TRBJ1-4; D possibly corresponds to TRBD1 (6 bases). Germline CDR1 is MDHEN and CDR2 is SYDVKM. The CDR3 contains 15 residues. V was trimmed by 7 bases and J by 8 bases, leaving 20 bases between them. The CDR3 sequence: CASTKPLGGREKLFF. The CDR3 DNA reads TGTGCCAGCACCAAACCATTGGGGGGGCGCGAAAAACTGTTTTTT.

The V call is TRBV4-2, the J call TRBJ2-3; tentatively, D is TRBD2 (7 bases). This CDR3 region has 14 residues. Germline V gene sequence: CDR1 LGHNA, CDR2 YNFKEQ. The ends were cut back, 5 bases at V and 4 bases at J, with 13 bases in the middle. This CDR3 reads CASSTRGAPDTQYF. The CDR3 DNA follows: TGTGCCAGCAGCACCCGGGGGGCCCCAGATACGCAGTATTTT.

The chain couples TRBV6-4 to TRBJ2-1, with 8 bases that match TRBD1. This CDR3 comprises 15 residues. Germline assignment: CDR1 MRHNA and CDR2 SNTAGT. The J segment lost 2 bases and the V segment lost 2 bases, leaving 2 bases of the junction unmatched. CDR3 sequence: CASSDADRAYNEQFF. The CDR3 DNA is TGTGCCAGCAGTGACGCGGACAGGGCCTACAATGAGCAGTTCTTC.

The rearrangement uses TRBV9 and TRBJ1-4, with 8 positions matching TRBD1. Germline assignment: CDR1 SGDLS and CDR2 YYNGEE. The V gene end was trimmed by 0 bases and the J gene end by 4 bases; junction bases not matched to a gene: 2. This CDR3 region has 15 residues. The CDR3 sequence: CASSVDTGGNEKLFF. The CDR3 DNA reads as TGTGCCAGCAGCGTAGATACAGGGGGTAATGAAAAACTGTTTTTT.